The 23 T cell receptor beta chains below all came from one sample that was sequenced in a study of regulatory T cells in long-lasting Graves disease. The time point here: newly diagnosed GD, antithyroid drugs for less than 3 months. The TCR library was prepared using RNA isolated from PBMCs. Construction of the TCR beta libraries employed iRepertoire HTBI primers in conjunction with Arm-PCR of CDR3 regions. TCRdb reprocessed the multiplex PCR reads via MiXCR and lists one record per CDR3 protein. The sample shows over 200,000 distinct CDR3 sequences, 15% to 20% of them seen only once. This specimen consisted of peripheral blood mononuclear cells (PBMCs), obtained at new diagnosis, from a patient treated with antithyroid drugs. The receptor set was obtained from a female donor with Graves disease.

This clonotype was detected many times. The rearrangement joins TRBV10-1 to TRBJ2-7; TRBD1 agrees at 8 bases. The length of the CDR3 is 15 residues. With 2 bases clipped from V and 3 bases from J, the junction kept 6 bases outside the gene matches. Germline CDR1 reads WNHNN; CDR2 reads SYGVQD (reference sequence). The CDR3, as DNA: TGCGCCAGCAGTGAGACCCGGACAGGGAACTACGAGCAGTACTTC. Protein sequence: CASSETRTGNYEQYF.

In this sample, this clonotype turned up many times. The V call is TRBV3-1, the J call TRBJ1-1; no reliable D call. The CDR3 is 14 amino acids. V was pared by 1 base and J by 4 bases, with 10 bases between. CDR1 LGHDT and CDR2 YNNKEL come from the germline V gene (reference sequence). CDR3 bases: TGTGCCAGCAGCCAAGCAGGCGGTACCACTGAAGCTTTCTTT. This gives the protein CASSQAGGTTEAFF.

This clonotype has a count of ten or more. V and J are TRBV18 and TRBJ2-5, with 9 nucleotides matching TRBD1. Per the germline V gene, CDR1 is KGHSH and CDR2 is LQKENI. V was pared by 8 bases and J by 5 bases, with 6 bases of the junction left unmatched. The CDR3 is 13 residues long. The CDR3 coding sequence is TGTGCCAGCAGCGGGGACAGGGCTGAGACCCAGTACTTC. The encoded protein is CASSGDRAETQYF.

This clonotype has ten or more counts. The chain is built from TRBV20-1 and TRBJ2-7; D is perhaps TRBD1 (6 bases). Germline CDR1 and CDR2: DFQATT and SNEGSKA (reference sequence). V was cut by 0 bases and J by 1 base, with 10 bases left in between. The CDR3 has 14 residues. CDR3 DNA: TGCAGTGCTAGAGAGGGGGCCTTTTCCTACGAGCAGTACTTC. This gives the protein CSAREGAFSYEQYF.

The CDR3 nucleotides are TGTGCCAGCAGCTCATCAAGGGCAGGCGTAAATCAGCCCCAGCATTTT. Translation gives CASSSSRAGVNQPQHF. V is TRBV5-6 and J is TRBJ1-5; D is uncertain. V was trimmed by 3 bases and J by 4 bases, leaving 17 bases between them. Germline V gene data show CDR1 as SGHDT and CDR2 as YYEEEE. The CDR3 is 16 amino acids.

This clonotype has at least ten counts. The chain employs TRBV9 and TRBJ1-5; D unresolved. Trimming stripped 1 base from V and 8 bases from J, with 10 bases between. The CDR3 loop spans 13 amino acids. Germline V gene data show CDR1 as SGDLS and CDR2 as YYNGEE. CDR3 sequence (DNA): TGTGCCAGCAGCGTAAATCTCCGGGAGCCCCAGCATTTT. As protein: CASSVNLREPQHF.

The table lists this clonotype with a few counts. V is TRBV5-4 and J is TRBJ1-4, with D possibly TRBD1 on 6 matching bases. Germline V gene lookup returns CDR1 SGHNT and CDR2 YYREEE (reference sequence). The CDR3 runs to 14 residues. Trimming cost V 4 bases and J 7 bases, with 14 bases left between them. DNA for the CDR3: TGTGCCAGCAGCGAACAGGGAGGGAGTGAAAAACTGTTTTTT. As protein: CASSEQGGSEKLFF.

This clonotype was seen a few times. The chain employs TRBV19 and TRBJ2-5, with no clear D. Germline lookup yields CDR1 LNHDA and CDR2 SQIVND (reference sequence). V was pared by 7 bases and J by 7 bases, with 13 bases between. The CDR3 is 12 amino acids. CDR3 sequence reads: CASKKARVTQYF. DNA of the CDR3: TGTGCCAGTAAAAAGGCACGGGTGACCCAGTACTTC. The full variable domain, completed using reference TRBV19 and TRBJ2-5, is DGGITQSPKYLFRKEGQNVTLSCEQNLNHDAMYWYRQDPGQGLRLIYYSQIVNDFQKGDIAEGYSVSREKKESFPLTVTSAQKNPTAFYLCASKKARVTQYFGPGTRLLVL.

This chain links TRBV12-3 or TRBV12-4 with TRBJ1-4; D is uncertain. The CDR3 is 12 residues long. V was shortened by 0 bases and J by 8 bases, with 4 bases between the two germline ends. The CDR3 DNA follows: TGTGCCAGCAGTTTAGCGGGAGAAAAACTGTTTTTT. Translation gives CASSLAGEKLFF.

The chain carries TRBV3-1 and TRBJ1-4; TRBD1 is a possible D gene (5 bases). Trimming stripped 4 bases from V and 3 bases from J, with 12 bases between. The CDR3 loop spans 15 amino acids. Germline CDR1 reads LGHDT; CDR2 reads YNNKEL (reference sequence). The DNA of the CDR3 is TGTGCCAGCAGCCGCCCAGGGCAAGCTAATGAAAAACTGTTTTTT. Protein sequence: CASSRPGQANEKLFF.

The table lists this clonotype with many counts. V gene TRBV6-1 combines with J gene TRBJ1-1; a possible D gene is TRBD1 (5 bases). The CDR3 runs 14 residues. Germline lookup yields CDR1 MNHNS and CDR2 SASEGT. The V end was cut by 5 bases, the J end by 4 bases, with 14 bases between. The CDR3 sequence: CASSLMGGGTEAFF. DNA of the CDR3: TGTGCCAGCAGTCTAATGGGGGGGGGCACTGAAGCTTTCTTT.

This clonotype came up many times. This chain uses TRBV6-2 or TRBV6-3 with TRBJ2-7, with D perhaps being TRBD1 or TRBD2 (5 bases each). V gave up 8 bases and J gave up 2 bases, with 19 bases separating them. The CDR3 is made up of 15 amino acids. The germline CDR1 and CDR2 sequences are MNHEY and SVGEGT. The CDR3 nucleotides read TGTGCCAGCTCCCTCGCCGGGACCCCCGCCTACGAGCAGTACTTC. The encoded protein is CASSLAGTPAYEQYF.

This clonotype was seen at least ten times. CDR3 amino acids: CASSTSSLAGPYEQYF. The CDR3 DNA reads TGTGCCAGCAGTACCTCCTCTCTAGCGGGACCCTACGAGCAGTACTTC. The chain couples TRBV6-1 to TRBJ2-7, with 9 bases aligning to TRBD2. The CDR3 is made up of 16 amino acids. V shed 5 bases and J 2 bases; nucleotides not matched to a gene: 10. CDR1 is MNHNS, CDR2 SASEGT, per germline.

The J gene is TRBJ1-1, the V gene TRBV29-1, with TRBD1 matching 10 bases. The CDR3 is made up of 14 amino acids. Trimming cost V 6 bases and J 9 bases; bases outside gene matches: 13. The germline V gene encodes CDR1 SQVTM and CDR2 ANQGSEA. CDR3 region: CSVGDRGRGTKAFF. The CDR3 DNA is TGCAGCGTGGGAGACAGGGGGCGAGGGACTAAAGCTTTCTTT.

The table lists this clonotype with many counts. The J gene is TRBJ1-1, the V gene TRBV10-3; D call uncertain. Germline CDR1 and CDR2: ENHRY and SYGVKD. The CDR3 extends over 11 amino acids. Trimming took off 0 bases at V and 8 bases at J, with 4 bases between the two ends. The CDR3 sequence is CAISESREAFF. Written as DNA, the CDR3 is TGTGCCATCAGTGAGTCCAGGGAAGCTTTCTTT.

This clonotype has a count of ten or more. This chain connects TRBV7-2 to TRBJ2-3; TRBD1 or TRBD2 may be the D gene (7 bases each). Germline CDR1 is SGHTA and CDR2 is FQGNSA. The CDR3 runs to 16 residues. V dropped 5 bases and J dropped 4 bases, with 19 bases sitting between them. The CDR3 coding sequence is TGTGCCAGCAGCCCCCAAGGGGGCGGGAGCGCAGATACGCAGTATTTT. Its protein is CASSPQGGGSADTQYF.

This clonotype was observed at least ten times. The chain carries TRBV28 and TRBJ2-1; D ambiguous. CDR1 is MDHEN and CDR2 is SYDVKM in the germline V gene. CDR3 length equals 16 residues. V was cut by 4 bases and J by 2 bases, with 15 bases left in between. For the CDR3, the DNA is TGTGCCAGCAGTTGGGTGACGGAACCTCCCTACAATGAGCAGTTCTTC. Its translation: CASSWVTEPPYNEQFF.

This clonotype was recorded at least ten times. The J gene is TRBJ1-1, the V gene TRBV20-1; D call uncertain. Per germline, CDR1 DFQATT and CDR2 SNEGSKA (reference sequence). CDR3 length equals 13 residues. The V gene lost 0 bases and the J gene lost 5 bases, with 10 bases spanning the gap. CDR3 loop: CSARDESQTEAFF. In DNA form, the CDR3 reads TGCAGTGCTAGAGATGAATCTCAGACTGAAGCTTTCTTT.

In this sample, this clonotype turned up many times. This chain connects TRBV19 to TRBJ2-5; D is uncertain. Trimming cost V 5 bases and J 0 bases, with 7 bases left between them. The CDR3 contains 13 residues. CDR1 is LNHDA, CDR2 SQIVND, per germline (reference sequence). DNA for the CDR3: TGTGCCAGTAGTCGTCAGTACCAAGAGACCCAGTACTTC. Translation: CASSRQYQETQYF.

Many counts were recorded for this clonotype. This chain connects TRBV12-3 or TRBV12-4 to TRBJ1-1; no clear D. This CDR3 comprises 13 residues. The ends were cut back, 1 base at V and 7 bases at J, with 10 bases in the middle. CDR3 protein: CASSLVRGNEAFF. CDR3 DNA sequence: TGTGCCAGCAGTTTAGTCCGAGGGAATGAAGCTTTCTTT.

The chain employs TRBV6-9 and TRBJ2-2; TRBD1 is a possible D gene (6 bases). Between the trimmed V and J ends, which lost 3 bases and 3 bases, there was a span of 14 bases. The germline V gene encodes CDR1 MNHGY and CDR2 SVAAGI. The CDR3 length is 16 residues. The CDR3 coding sequence is TGTGCCAGCAGTTACGACACACAGGGATACACCGGGGAGCTGTTTTTT. Amino acid sequence: CASSYDTQGYTGELFF.

This clonotype was observed many times. This chain joins TRBV12-3 or TRBV12-4 and TRBJ1-1; D perhaps matches TRBD1 (6 bases). The V end was cut by 1 base, the J end by 0 bases, with 21 bases between. This CDR3 region has 19 residues. The CDR3 is CASSLDGVGGARMNTEAFF. The CDR3 DNA reads as TGTGCCAGCAGTTTAGACGGGGTAGGGGGAGCTCGCATGAACACTGAAGCTTTCTTT.

V and J are TRBV7-6 and TRBJ1-4; a possible D gene is TRBD1 (5 bases). This CDR3 comprises 14 residues. V was cut by 2 bases and J by 7 bases, with 11 bases left in between. Germline V gene sequence: CDR1 SGHVS, CDR2 FNYEAQ. The CDR3 reads CASSLQGDLEKLFF. The CDR3 DNA reads as TGTGCCAGCAGCTTACAGGGAGATCTTGAAAAACTGTTTTTT.